This T cell receptor beta chain stems from a study of tumor-infiltrating lymphocytes in primary liver carcinoma. Study-wide background: Surgery removed the patients' primary liver carcinoma. There were tumors of stage T1-T3 N0M0, each 4.2 to 10 cm across. The yield of productive TCRbeta reads per sample was roughly 3.65 to 8 million and was similar across tissue types. Study results and caveats: It was tumor-adjacent and tumor-blood pairs that overlapped less than tumor region pairs did.

Germline DNA was extracted too, while blood RNA derived from unsorted whole blood. Total RNA amounting to around 450 ng was the source from which TCR beta cDNA was made with a constant-region primer. A slightly modified ARM-PCR protocol with three nested multiplex PCR rounds produced these TCR beta libraries. A C-beta reverse primer was combined with TRBV1-TRBV30 forward primers in the first two PCR rounds, and each round had 10 cycles. Each CDR3 protein is one row after TCRdb ran MiXCR on the multiplex PCR reads. The sample has 300,000 to 400,000 distinct CDR3 sequences; 65% are singletons. A note on this clonotype: The target antigen is unknown. The junction differs from germline at one of its ends, possibly a read error.

This CDR3 region has 14 residues. The germline V gene has CDR1 MNHEY and CDR2 SVGAGI. The chain carries TRBV6-5 and TRBJ2-3, with 9 nucleotides matching TRBD2. The sequence derives from a man aged 40-50 years with primary liver carcinoma and hepatitis B virus infection. Sequencing input: peripheral blood. The DNA for the CDR3 is TGTGCCAGCAGTATTAGCGGGAGTGGTTATACGCGGTATTTT. It yields the protein CASSISGSGYTRYF.